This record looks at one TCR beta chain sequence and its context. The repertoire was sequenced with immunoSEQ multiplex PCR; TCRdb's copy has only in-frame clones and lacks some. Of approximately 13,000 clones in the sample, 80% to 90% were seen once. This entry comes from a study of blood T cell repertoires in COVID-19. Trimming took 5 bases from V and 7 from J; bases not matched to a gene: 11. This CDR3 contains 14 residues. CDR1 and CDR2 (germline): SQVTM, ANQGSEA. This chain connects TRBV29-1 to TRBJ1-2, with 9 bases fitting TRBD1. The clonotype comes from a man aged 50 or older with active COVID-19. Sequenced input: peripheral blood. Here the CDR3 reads CSVPWTGAVGGYTF. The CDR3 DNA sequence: TGCAGCGTTCCCTGGACAGGGGCAGTGGGTGGCTACACCTTC.